Listed here are 16 T cell receptor beta chains from one sample, sequenced in a study of vaccination effects on CD4 cells after COVID-19. Prior to sequencing, the ViraFEST assay stimulated PBMC with viral peptide pools, which expanded the antigen-specific CD4+ T cells. At the end of over 8 days of culture, CD4+ T cells were isolated. SARS-CoV-2 infection was confirmed by PCR in the person between March and December 2020. This table comes from immunoSEQ multiplex PCR, and its TCRdb copy is limited to in-frame clones, with some not included. The table shows approximately 28,000 clones, with about 84% occurring only once. For these receptors, no antigen is known. Sequences were derived from CD4+ T cells from PBMCs cultured with HCoV-NL63 spike peptides, sampled before COVID-19 vaccination. Source of these receptors: a human donor who had a prior SARS-CoV-2 infection.

This clone was detected only once. The junction and the germline gene differ at one end; a read error may be behind it. V usage is TRBV12-3 or TRBV12-4 and J usage is TRBJ1-2; D uncertain. CDR3 length equals 12 residues. The CDR3, as DNA: TGTGCCAGCAGTTTTACCCCCCGAGGGTATAACTTC. It is translated as CASSFTPRGYNF.

The chain uses TRBV12-2 and TRBJ2-3; TRBD2 was called by the table and not checked on the DNA. TRBV12-2 is a pseudogene segment. This CDR3 comprises 17 residues. Written as DNA, the CDR3 is TGTGCAAGTCGCTTAGAGGGGCGGGAGAAGTGGCTAGATACGCAGTATTTT. Its protein is CASRLEGREKWLDTQYF.

V and J are TRBV7-9 and TRBJ2-7, with D tentatively TRBD2 (6 bases). The V gene's germline CDR1 is SEHNR and CDR2 FQNEAQ (reference sequence). Trimming left V 1 base short and J 6 bases short, with 13 bases between. This CDR3 comprises 14 residues. CDR3 bases: TGTGCCAGCAGCTTAGGACTAGTGGGGCCCGAGCAGTACTTC. Protein product: CASSLGLVGPEQYF.

This clone appeared a single time. V is TRBV6-5 and J is TRBJ2-7; the match to TRBD1 covers 9 bases. V shed 6 bases, J shed 6 bases, and the junction held 12 bases outside the gene matches. Per germline, CDR1 MNHEY and CDR2 SVGAGI. The CDR3 spans 15 residues. CDR3 bases: TGTGCCAGCAGAGATCCGGGACAGGGTTTCTCCGAGCAGTACTTC. Residues: CASRDPGQGFSEQYF.

The rearrangement uses TRBV6-2 or TRBV6-3 and TRBJ2-3; D gene unclear. CDR3 length: 12 amino acids. CDR1 and CDR2 (germline): MNHEY, SVGEGT. The V end lost 4 bases, the J end lost 4 bases, and 6 bases lay between the germline ends. CDR3: CASSSWSDTQYF. The CDR3 nucleotides read TGTGCCAGCAGTTCTTGGTCAGATACGCAGTATTTT.

The chain has TRBV7-2 and TRBJ2-3; TRBD2 matches at 7 bases. This CDR3 region has 17 residues. Germline-derived CDR1 and CDR2 are SGHTA and FQGNSA. V shed 5 bases, J shed 2 bases, and the junction held 13 bases outside the gene matches. The CDR3, as DNA: TGTGCCAGCAGCCCGCGGGCGGGGCGGGGGTACACAGATACGCAGTATTTT. Residues: CASSPRAGRGYTDTQYF.

DNA for the CDR3: TGTGCCAGAAGCCCGAAGGGAGGCGGGCAGCCCCAGCATTTT. Translated: CARSPKGGGQPQHF. The J gene is TRBJ1-5, the V gene TRBV7-5. TRBV7-5 is noted as a pseudogene. The CDR3 is 14 residues long.

V usage is TRBV4-2 and J usage is TRBJ2-2; 10 bases agree with TRBD1. The CDR3 is 15 residues long. The germline V gene has CDR1 LGHNA and CDR2 YNFKEQ. V shed 1 base, J shed 7 bases, and the junction held 3 bases outside the gene matches. In DNA, the CDR3 is TGTGCCAGCAGCCAAGGACAGGGGGCCGTCGGGGAGCTGTTTTTT. Translating gives CASSQGQGAVGELFF.

The J gene is TRBJ2-7, the V gene TRBV7-2, with TRBD1 as a possible D gene (7 bases). The CDR3 loop spans 16 amino acids. V lost 5 bases, J lost 0 bases, and 17 bases lay in between. CDR1 SGHTA and CDR2 FQGNSA come from the germline V gene. The CDR3 region has the DNA TGTGCCAGCAGCGAGCAGGGGGGACTCAGCTCCTACGAGCAGTACTTC. It specifies CASSEQGGLSSYEQYF.

This clone showed up just once. The V call is TRBV3-1 (or the pseudogene TRBV3-2), the J call TRBJ2-6; D is unresolved. Germline CDR1 and CDR2: LGHDT and YNNKEL (reference sequence). There are 16 residues in the CDR3. Trimming left V 1 base short and J 2 bases short, with 9 bases between. For the CDR3, the DNA is TGTGCCAGCAGCCAAGTTTGGGGTGCTGGGGCCAACGTCCTGACTTTC. It is translated as CASSQVWGAGANVLTF.

CDR3 coding DNA: TGTGCCAGCTATTCCCGGTTGTCTAACTATGGCTACACCTTC. Residues: CASYSRLSNYGYTF. V gene TRBV6-5 combines with J gene TRBJ1-2; D remains unclear. In germline, CDR1 is MNHEY, CDR2 SVGAGI. The CDR3 totals 14 residues. V lost 8 bases and J lost 0, with 13 bases in between.

In this sample, this clone is medium-sized (0.01 to 0.1%). This chain links TRBV24-1 with TRBJ2-3; perhaps D is TRBD1 or TRBD2 (5 bases each). The CDR3 consists of 18 residues. V lost 3 bases to trimming and J lost 3 bases, with 21 bases between them. Germline CDR1 and CDR2: KGHDR and SFDVKD. The CDR3 is CATSDPQARGRITDTQYF. CDR3 nucleotides: TGTGCCACCAGTGATCCCCAAGCGAGGGGCAGAATAACAGATACGCAGTATTTT.

This clone was recorded only once. The CDR3 sequence: CASSLSGASHEQYF. The CDR3 region has the DNA TGTGCCAGCAGCTTGTCCGGAGCATCCCACGAGCAGTACTTC. V gene TRBV5-6 combines with J gene TRBJ2-7; D ambiguous. CDR3 length: 14 amino acids. Germline V gives CDR1 SGHDT, CDR2 YYEEEE. V gave up 1 base and J gave up 5 bases, with 13 bases separating them. The full variable domain, with the rest looked up from reference TRBV5-6 and TRBJ2-7, is DAGVTQSPTHLIKTRGQQVTLRCSPKSGHDTVSWYQQALGQGPQFIFQYYEEEERQRGNFPDRFSGHQFPNYSSELNVNALLLGDSALYLCASSLSGASHEQYFGPGTRLTVT.

The chain is built from TRBV27 and TRBJ2-2, with TRBD2 matching 12 bases. The CDR3 has 16 residues. Germline CDR1 is MNHEY and CDR2 is SMNVEV (reference sequence). The junction had 7 bases not matched to a gene; V was cut back by 7 bases and J by 4 bases. CDR3 in DNA: TGTGCCAGCACTAGCGGGGGGGCAGTGAGCACCGGGGAGCTGTTTTTT. It codes for CASTSGGAVSTGELFF.

The chain links TRBV12-3 or TRBV12-4 to TRBJ2-7; D is unresolved. The V end was cut by 6 bases, the J end by 0 bases, with 6 bases between. CDR3 size: 12 residues. CDR3 region: CASSQDSYEQYF. The CDR3 DNA reads TGTGCCAGCAGCCAGGACTCCTACGAGCAGTACTTC.

The chain couples TRBV23-1 to TRBJ2-4, with D uncertain. TRBV23-1 is marked as an open reading frame, function uncertain. V was pared by 9 bases and J by 2 bases, with 14 bases between. The CDR3 is 14 residues long. CDR3 nucleotides: TGCGCCAGAGCCAATGGAACTACCAAAAACATTCAGTACTTC. Its translation is CARANGTTKNIQYF.